The next 12 T cell receptor beta chains were all read from a single sample in a study of blood T cell repertoires in COVID-19. This table comes from immunoSEQ multiplex PCR, and its TCRdb copy is limited to in-frame clones, with some not included. The data show 20,000 to 30,000 clones, around 81% seen once. The specimen was peripheral blood. The source of these receptors is a man aged 70 or older with acute or convalescent COVID-19.

The V and J genes are TRBV30 and TRBJ2-2; 10 positions agree with TRBD1. Germline values: CDR1 GTSNPN, CDR2 SVGIG (reference sequence). Germline trimming cut 1 base from V and 4 bases from J; bases unmatched to any gene: 0. This CDR3 is built from 14 residues. The CDR3 protein is CAWSGDRGTGELFF. In DNA form, the CDR3 reads TGTGCCTGGAGTGGGGACAGGGGCACCGGGGAGCTGTTTTTT.

The chain's CDR3 is CASSSNLRTGDNSPLHF. The CDR3, as DNA: TGTGCCAGCAGCTCGAACCTTAGGACAGGCGATAATTCACCCCTCCACTTT. The chain recombines TRBV7-2 with TRBJ1-6; 7 bases fit TRBD1. V lost 4 bases and J lost 5; bases outside the gene matches: 11. The CDR3 length is 17 residues. Germline lookup yields CDR1 SGHTA and CDR2 FQGNSA.

The chain is built from TRBV27 and TRBJ1-2; 7 bases are a match to TRBD1. The ends lost 5 bases at V and 5 bases at J; junction bases unmatched: 5. Looked up from germline, CDR1 is MNHEY and CDR2 is SMNVEV (reference sequence). The CDR3 spans 13 residues. The DNA for the CDR3 is TGTGCCAGCAGTAAACAGGGGCAGTATGGCTACACCTTC. Amino acids: CASSKQGQYGYTF.

J is TRBJ1-2 and V is TRBV5-6, with 10 bases that match TRBD1. The CDR3 contains 16 residues. J gave up 4 bases and V 0 bases, and 6 bases lay outside the gene matches. Germline lookup yields CDR1 SGHDT and CDR2 YYEEEE. Here the CDR3 reads CASSLVGQGTSYGYTF. Here the CDR3 DNA reads TGTGCCAGCAGCTTGGTGGGACAGGGGACCTCCTATGGCTACACCTTC.

The V and J genes are TRBV7-2 and TRBJ2-5; 7 nucleotides match TRBD1. Germline values: CDR1 SGHTA, CDR2 FQGNSA. This CDR3 comprises 13 residues. After removal of 2 bases from V and 4 bases from J, the junction contained 1 base not matched to a gene. The CDR3 loop is CASSLNRGETQYF. CDR3 sequence (DNA): TGTGCCAGCAGCTTAAACAGGGGAGAGACCCAGTACTTC. Based on the CDR3 plus reference TRBV7-2 and TRBJ2-5, the full variable domain is GAGVSQSPSNKVTEKGKDVELRCDPISGHTALYWYRQSLGQGLEFLIYFQGNSAPDKSGLPSDRFSAERTGGSVSTLTIQRTQQEDSAVYLCASSLNRGETQYFGPGTRLLVL.

CDR3 sequence (DNA): TGTGCTAGTGGTTTGTCCCCGTTGGGGGCGCGAGGCTACACCTTC. Protein: CASGLSPLGARGYTF. The rearrangement links TRBV12-5 to TRBJ1-2, with D possibly matching TRBD1 (6 bases). The CDR3 is 15 residues long. Per germline, CDR1 LGHNT and CDR2 FRNRAP. V was clipped by 2 bases and J by 8 bases, with 18 bases between them.

The chain has TRBV23-1 and TRBJ1-2; D perhaps matches TRBD1 (6 bases). TRBV23-1 is treated as an ORF (open reading frame) with a function not yet certain. Trimming shortened V by 4 bases and J by 4 bases, and 10 bases separated the two germline ends. This CDR3 contains 13 residues. The CDR3 nucleotides are TGCGCCAGCAGTCGGGGACATCTCTATGGCTACACCTTC. Translating it yields CASSRGHLYGYTF.

J is TRBJ1-3 and V is TRBV10-1; perhaps TRBD1 as D (5 bases). Per germline, CDR1 WNHNN and CDR2 SYGVQD (reference sequence). The CDR3 covers 15 residues. The V gene lost 2 bases and the J gene lost 0 bases, with 8 bases spanning the gap. CDR3: CASSEDSRSGNTIYF. CDR3 nucleotide sequence: TGCGCCAGCAGTGAGGACAGCCGCTCTGGAAACACCATATATTTT.

The rearrangement joins TRBV7-8 to TRBJ1-3; the D is unclear. The ends were cut back, 4 bases at V and 0 bases at J, with 10 bases in the middle. CDR1 and CDR2 (germline): SGHVS, FQNEAQ. The CDR3 has 15 amino acids. The CDR3 coding sequence is TGTGCCAGCAGCTCGGAGCGGCTCTCTGGAAACACCATATATTTT. Its protein is CASSSERLSGNTIYF.

This chain connects TRBV5-1 to TRBJ2-2, with 7 bases matching TRBD1. The germline gives CDR1 SGHRS, CDR2 YFSETQ. This CDR3 comprises 14 residues. V lost 2 bases to trimming and J lost 3 bases; unmatched junction nucleotides: 1. CDR3 protein: CASSFQGDTGELFF. The CDR3 DNA reads as TGCGCCAGCAGCTTCCAGGGGGACACCGGGGAGCTGTTTTTT.

The rearrangement links TRBV12-3 or TRBV12-4 to TRBJ2-5, with TRBD1 matching over 9 bases. Germline trimming cut 6 bases from V and 5 bases from J; bases unmatched to any gene: 4. The CDR3 runs to 13 residues. CDR3 sequence (DNA): TGTGCCAGCAGGGGACAGGGATGGGAGACCCAGTACTTC. It yields the protein CASRGQGWETQYF.

The rearrangement joins TRBV6-5 to TRBJ1-5; a weak D match, TRBD1 (6 bases). Deletions cut 8 bases from V and 1 base from J, with 12 bases between. In germline, CDR1 is MNHEY, CDR2 SVGAGI. The CDR3 contains 14 residues. The CDR3 coding sequence is TGTGCCAGCGGCCCAGGGGTCAGCAATCAGCCCCAGCATTTT. It yields the protein CASGPGVSNQPQHF.